This is a list of T cell receptor beta chains from one sample in a study of CD8 T cells in ankylosing spondylitis. TCRdb redid the calling of the 5' RACE reads with MiXCR, one entry per CDR3 protein. The data show some 220,000 distinct CDR3 sequences, 6% to 8% seen once. The sequenced sample was blood, either unsorted or a sorted T cell fraction (not recorded which). Receptor source: a male donor with ankylosing spondylitis. CDR3s include the opening cysteine and the closing phenylalanine or tryptophan. D genes are given only for firm matches. Part of the rows lack a size; the others show once, few, many or a class for expanded clones.

>TRBV27|many|TRBJ2-3|NA
CASSPSGGQTPDTQYF
TGTGCCAGCAGTCCGAGTGGGGGACAAACCCCAGATACGCAGTATTTT
>TRBV7-2|many|TRBJ1-1|TRBD1
CASSLTGASNTEAFF
TGTGCCAGCAGCTTAACAGGGGCCTCGAACACTGAAGCTTTCTTT
>TRBV20-1|many|TRBJ2-7|TRBD2
CSARFRTSFTEQYF
TGCAGTGCTAGGTTCCGGACTAGCTTTACCGAGCAGTACTTC
>TRBV12-3/TRBV12-4|NA|TRBJ1-2|TRBD1
CASSSGQGYGYTF
TGTGCCAGCAGCTCGGGACAGGGCTATGGCTACACCTTC
>TRBV5-1|many|TRBJ1-6|NA
CASSPGYRSYNSPLHF
TGCGCCAGCAGCCCAGGCTACCGCTCCTATAATTCACCCCTCCACTTT
>TRBV15|many|TRBJ2-2|NA
CATSLPVGINTGELFF
TGTGCCACCAGTCTCCCCGTGGGGATCAACACCGGGGAGCTGTTTTTT
>TRBV20-1|NA|TRBJ2-1|NA
CSAYSYTLYNEQFF
TGCAGTGCTTATTCGTACACCTTATACAATGAGCAGTTCTTC
>TRBV20-1|many|TRBJ2-7|NA
CSARPSGYEQYF
TGCAGTGCCAGGCCCTCGGGCTACGAGCAGTACTTC
>TRBV2|many|TRBJ2-1|TRBD2
CASSEKRGGSEQFF
TGTGCCAGCAGTGAAAAGCGGGGGGGCAGCGAGCAGTTCTTC
>TRBV20-1|many|TRBJ2-1|TRBD1
CSARGQGAGYEQFF
TGCAGTGCCAGAGGACAGGGGGCGGGCTATGAGCAGTTCTTC
>TRBV2|few|TRBJ2-4|NA
CASIILRGGETKNIQYF
TGTGCCAGCATCATTCTTCGGGGAGGAGAGACAAAAAACATTCAGTACTTC
>TRBV7-8|NA|TRBJ2-5|NA
CASSPLGSQETQYF
TGTGCCAGCAGCCCCTTGGGGAGCCAAGAGACCCAGTACTTC
>TRBV27|NA|TRBJ2-6|NA
CASSLLRGTGANVLTF
TGTGCCAGCAGTTTACTCAGGGGTACTGGGGCCAACGTCCTGACTTTC
>TRBV5-8|many|TRBJ2-7|NA
CASSPHGQPPYEQYF
TGTGCCAGCAGCCCTCACGGACAGCCTCCCTACGAGCAGTACTTC
>TRBV9|many|TRBJ1-1|TRBD1
CASSMRDRMNTEAFF
TGTGCCAGCAGCATGAGGGACAGGATGAACACTGAAGCTTTCTTT
>TRBV6-1|NA|TRBJ1-4|NA
CASSPPEKMKRLFF
TGTGCCAGCAGTCCGCCGGAGAAAATGAAAAGACTGTTTTTT
>TRBV6-1|many|TRBJ1-5|TRBD1
CASSTGQGAFSNQPQHF
TGTGCCAGCAGTACGGGACAGGGGGCGTTTAGCAATCAGCCCCAGCATTTT
>TRBV7-9|NA|TRBJ2-2|TRBD2
CASSPDRGEFAGELFF
TGTGCCAGCAGCCCGGACCGGGGGGAGTTCGCCGGGGAGCTGTTTTTT
>TRBV27|many|TRBJ2-5|NA
CASSLRGTETQYF
TGTGCCAGCAGTTTAAGGGGTACGGAGACCCAGTACTTC
>TRBV5-1|many|TRBJ2-2|NA
CASSLGTLNTGELFF
TGCGCCAGCAGCTTAGGGACTCTAAACACCGGGGAGCTGTTTTTT
>TRBV20-1|many|TRBJ1-1|NA
CSPAISNTEAFF
TGCAGTCCGGCCATCTCGAACACTGAAGCTTTCTTT
>TRBV6-5|many|TRBJ2-7|TRBD1
CASSYTGGIYEQYF
TGTGCCAGCAGTTACACAGGGGGCATCTACGAGCAGTACTTC
>TRBV27|many|TRBJ2-3|TRBD2
CASSFGTSGADTQYF
TGTGCCAGCAGTTTCGGGACTAGCGGGGCAGATACGCAGTATTTT